This T cell receptor beta chain appears in the sequencing data of a study of blood T cell repertoires in COVID-19. The data were produced by immunoSEQ multiplex PCR, yet TCRdb's version contains in-frame clones alone and is incomplete. The sample comprises 110,000 or so clones, approximately 81% of which are singletons, and around 1.5% rests with the top ten. The CDR3 is made up of 13 amino acids. V lost 9 bases to trimming and J lost 6 bases, with 14 bases between them. Per the germline V gene, CDR1 is SNHLY and CDR2 is FYNNEI. The rearrangement joins TRBV2 to TRBJ1-4; a possible D gene is TRBD1 (5 bases). The sequence was obtained from a man aged 50-59 years with acute or convalescent COVID-19. Material: peripheral blood. CDR3 DNA: TGTGCCAGTATAAGGGGTGCTGATGAAAAACTGTTTTTT. It specifies CASIRGADEKLFF. Based on the CDR3 plus reference TRBV2 and TRBJ1-4, the full variable domain is EPEVTQTPSHQVTQMGQEVILRCVPISNHLYFYWYRQILGQKVEFLVSFYNNEISEKSEIFDDQFSVERPDGSNFTLKIRSTKLEDSAMYFCASIRGADEKLFFGSGTQLSVL.